Following are 27 T cell receptor beta chains from one sample sequenced in a study of blood T cells in healthy people across ages. Alongside a J-beta primer mix, a sample-barcoded 5' primer served in a second PCR lasting roughly 6 to 12 cycles. MiXCR, run by TCRdb on the 5' RACE reads, gives a single entry per CDR3 protein. This table holds about 1.6 million distinct CDR3 sequences, 30% to 40% found once. Sequences were obtained from blood. The receptors stem from a woman aged 30 to 39 in good health.

This clonotype was counted only a few times. The chain joins TRBV5-6 to TRBJ2-7; D is undetermined. Germline CDR1 SGHDT, CDR2 YYEEEE. The CDR3 is 14 amino acids. The V end lost 1 base, the J end lost 7 bases, and 15 bases lay between the germline ends. CDR3 loop: CASSLKLRKEEQYF. CDR3 coding DNA: TGTGCCAGCAGCTTGAAGCTCCGTAAAGAAGAGCAGTACTTC.

The CDR3 reads CASKDDKAYEQYF. The CDR3 DNA follows: TGTGCCAGCAAGGACGACAAAGCCTACGAGCAGTACTTC. This rearrangement joins TRBV27 to TRBJ2-7; D unresolved. V shed 7 bases and J shed 2 bases, with 12 bases lying between them. The CDR3 has 13 residues. Germline V gene lookup returns CDR1 MNHEY and CDR2 SMNVEV (reference sequence).

The chain links TRBV20-1 to TRBJ2-7; D may correspond to TRBD1 or TRBD2 (5 bases each). CDR1 is DFQATT, CDR2 SNEGSKA, per germline (reference sequence). V was shortened by 6 bases and J by 5 bases, with 20 bases between the two germline ends. The CDR3 length is 14 residues. The CDR3 here is CSAPGTYQGDEQYF. As DNA, the CDR3 is TGCAGTGCACCTGGGACCTACCAAGGGGACGAGCAGTACTTC.

This clonotype was seen more than once but under ten times. The chain uses TRBV3-1 and TRBJ1-2; maybe TRBD1 (6 bases). V was pared by 2 bases and J by 8 bases, with 12 bases between. The CDR3 loop spans 13 amino acids. Germline CDR1 and CDR2: LGHDT and YNNKEL (reference sequence). CDR3 DNA sequence: TGTGCCAGCAGCCAATCGGACAGTTACGGCTACACCTTC. Protein product: CASSQSDSYGYTF. Full variable domain (rest looked up from reference TRBV3-1 and TRBJ1-2): DTAVSQTPKYLVTQMGNDKSIKCEQNLGHDTMYWYKQDSKKFLKIMFSYNNKELIINETVPNRFSPKSPDKAHLNLHINSLELGDSAVYFCASSQSDSYGYTFGSGTRLTVV.

In this sample, this clonotype turned up a few times. The chain carries TRBV20-1 and TRBJ1-5, with D hard to call. The CDR3 is 13 residues long. V was trimmed by 3 bases and J by 0 bases, leaving 6 bases between them. Germline lookup yields CDR1 DFQATT and CDR2 SNEGSKA (reference sequence). In DNA form, the CDR3 reads TGCAGTGCTAGTCTTCCTAGCAATCAGCCCCAGCATTTT. This codes for CSASLPSNQPQHF.

This clonotype was observed a handful of times. The rearrangement links TRBV5-1 to TRBJ2-1, with 13 nucleotides matching TRBD2. J lost 6 bases, V lost 6 bases, and 6 bases had no gene match. The CDR3 runs 15 residues. CDR1 SGHRS and CDR2 YFSETQ come from the germline V gene. Here the CDR3 reads CASNPGLAGPNEQFF. The CDR3 DNA is TGCGCCAGCAATCCGGGACTAGCGGGGCCCAATGAGCAGTTCTTC.

V usage is TRBV5-1 and J usage is TRBJ2-3; perhaps TRBD1 as D (5 bases). There are 15 residues in the CDR3. Looked up from germline, CDR1 is SGHRS and CDR2 is YFSETQ. The V gene lost 3 bases and the J gene lost 0 bases, with 11 bases spanning the gap. The CDR3 is CASSYRTFSTDTQYF. The CDR3 nucleotides read TGCGCCAGCAGCTATCGGACATTTAGCACAGATACGCAGTATTTT.

Only a few counts were recorded for this clonotype. This chain joins TRBV28 and TRBJ2-4; D gene unclear. V was shortened by 0 bases and J by 0 bases, with 9 bases between the two germline ends. This CDR3 spans 16 amino acids. The V gene's germline CDR1 is MDHEN and CDR2 SYDVKM. CDR3 amino acids: CASSLWTELAKNIQYF. The CDR3 nucleotides read TGTGCCAGCAGTTTATGGACTGAACTAGCCAAAAACATTCAGTACTTC.

The chain couples TRBV10-3 to TRBJ2-7; TRBD2 agrees at 9 bases. This CDR3 spans 15 amino acids. The J segment lost 1 base and the V segment lost 6 bases, leaving 7 bases of the junction unmatched. The V gene's germline CDR1 is ENHRY and CDR2 SYGVKD. The DNA of the CDR3 is TGTGCCATCAGCCCGCGAGCGGGGGGATCCTACGAGCAGTACTTC. This encodes CAISPRAGGSYEQYF.

This clonotype was seen a few times. The rearrangement links TRBV20-1 to TRBJ1-1; tentatively, D is TRBD1 (5 bases). Trimming took 0 bases from V and 4 from J, leaving 6 bases between them. The CDR3 is made up of 12 amino acids. Germline CDR1 is DFQATT and CDR2 is SNEGSKA (reference sequence). Here the CDR3 DNA reads TGCAGTGCTAGAGATGGGGCCACTGAAGCTTTCTTT. Protein product: CSARDGATEAFF.

This sequence joins TRBV5-6 and TRBJ1-5; D call uncertain. Looked up from germline, CDR1 is SGHDT and CDR2 is YYEEEE. Trimming pared 5 bases from V and 5 bases from J, leaving 8 bases between. The CDR3 extends over 12 amino acids. CDR3 DNA: TGTGCCAGCAGTAATTTTGATCAGCCCCAGCATTTT. This gives the protein CASSNFDQPQHF.

This sequence joins TRBV5-5 and TRBJ2-1; D may match TRBD1 or TRBD2 (5 bases each). With 0 bases removed from V and 0 bases from J, the gap between germline ends came to 13 bases. This CDR3 has 17 amino acids. From germline, CDR1 is SGHKS and CDR2 YYEKEE (reference sequence). In nucleotides, the CDR3 is TGTGCCAGCAGCTTGGCCCCGGGACCCAGCTCCTACAATGAGCAGTTCTTC. Translating gives CASSLAPGPSSYNEQFF.

This clonotype turned up a few times. The J gene is TRBJ2-1, the V gene TRBV7-9; a possible D gene is TRBD1 (5 bases). Germline assignment: CDR1 SEHNR and CDR2 FQNEAQ (reference sequence). Trimming removed 4 bases from V and 0 bases from J, with 19 bases in between. The CDR3 is made up of 18 amino acids. The CDR3 DNA follows: TGTGCCAGCAGCTCCCCAGACAGCCCGTACGTCTCCTACAATGAGCAGTTCTTC. Translation: CASSSPDSPYVSYNEQFF.

The genes are TRBV20-1 and TRBJ2-2; 9 nucleotides line up with TRBD1. Germline CDR1 reads DFQATT; CDR2 reads SNEGSKA (reference sequence). V was clipped by 5 bases and J by 4 bases; unmatched bases: 5. The CDR3 sequence is 14 residues long. CDR3 bases: TGCAGTGCTGGGGGACAGGGAGGCACCGGGGAGCTGTTTTTT. This sequence encodes CSAGGQGGTGELFF.

This clonotype was observed at least ten times. CDR3 DNA sequence: TGTGCCAGCAGCCAGGGGGACAGGGAAAACTACGAGCAGTACTTC. Its protein is CASSQGDRENYEQYF. The genes are TRBV4-2 and TRBJ2-7, with 9 positions matching TRBD1. CDR1 LGHNA and CDR2 YNFKEQ come from the germline V gene. The CDR3 runs to 15 residues. The J segment lost 3 bases and the V segment lost 3 bases, leaving 6 bases of the junction unmatched.

The gene calls are TRBV6-2 or TRBV6-3 and TRBJ1-5; D is uncertain. Trimming took 6 bases from V and 0 from J, leaving 15 bases between them. This CDR3 has 16 residues. CDR1 MNHEY and CDR2 SVGEGT come from the germline V gene. The CDR3 spells CASSDRAGYSNQPQHF. In nucleotides, the CDR3 is TGTGCCAGCAGCGACCGGGCTGGGTATAGCAATCAGCCCCAGCATTTT.

In its sample, this clonotype was seen a few times. The V gene is TRBV5-1, the J gene TRBJ2-1; 14 nucleotides line up with TRBD2. V lost 4 bases and J lost 7; bases outside the gene matches: 7. The CDR3 is made up of 16 amino acids. Germline CDR1 and CDR2: SGHRS and YFSETQ. The CDR3 nucleotides are TGCGCCAGCAGCCTCGGACTAGCGGGAGGAATGAATGAGCAGTTCTTC. Translated: CASSLGLAGGMNEQFF.

This sequence joins TRBV15 and TRBJ2-1; 10 nucleotides agree with TRBD2. This CDR3 has 17 residues. Germline V gene lookup returns CDR1 LNHNV and CDR2 YYDKDF (reference sequence). V was clipped by 2 bases and J by 10 bases; unmatched bases: 14. CDR3 sequence reads: CATSRSRSGRGLNEQFF. For the CDR3, the DNA is TGTGCCACCAGCAGATCCCGGAGCGGGAGGGGGCTTAACGAGCAGTTCTTC.

Ten or more counts support this clonotype. The chain has TRBV27 and TRBJ2-7, with a weak D call TRBD1 (6 bases). This CDR3 spans 12 amino acids. Looked up from germline, CDR1 is MNHEY and CDR2 is SMNVEV (reference sequence). Trimming shortened V by 6 bases and J by 2 bases, and 8 bases separated the two germline ends. The DNA for the CDR3 is TGTGCCAGCAGACAGGGTACCTACGAGCAGTACTTC. Translation: CASRQGTYEQYF.

This clonotype was found a few times. The V call is TRBV3-1, the J call TRBJ2-3, with TRBD2 matching over 11 bases. Per the germline V gene, CDR1 is LGHDT and CDR2 is YNNKEL (reference sequence). This CDR3 has 14 residues. V was clipped by 6 bases and J by 5 bases; unmatched bases: 4. The DNA of the CDR3 is TGTGCCAGCAGACTAGCGGGGGAAGGAGATACGCAGTATTTT. Protein: CASRLAGEGDTQYF.

This clonotype was seen more than once but under ten times. The V call is TRBV20-1, the J call TRBJ2-1; D is ambiguous. Germline loops: CDR1 DFQATT, CDR2 SNEGSKA (reference sequence). The CDR3 consists of 12 residues. The V end lost 6 bases, the J end lost 9 bases, and 15 bases lay between the germline ends. CDR3 DNA sequence: TGCAGTGCGCCTAGAGATCAACGTGAGCAGTTCTTC. Protein sequence: CSAPRDQREQFF.

This rearrangement joins TRBV30 to TRBJ2-2, with 8 nucleotides matching TRBD2. Germline CDR1 and CDR2: GTSNPN and SVGIG (reference sequence). V shed 5 bases, J shed 0 bases, and the junction held 11 bases outside the gene matches. CDR3 length: 17 residues. In nucleotides, the CDR3 is TGTGCCTGGGCTTCCCTAGCGGGTATGACGAACACCGGGGAGCTGTTTTTT. Protein product: CAWASLAGMTNTGELFF.

This sequence joins TRBV3-1 and TRBJ2-3; D is undetermined. The CDR3 has 15 amino acids. Per germline, CDR1 LGHDT and CDR2 YNNKEL (reference sequence). With 5 bases removed from V and 1 base from J, the gap between germline ends came to 13 bases. The CDR3 region has the DNA TGTGCCAGCAGCAAGCCTGGGAAAGGCACAGATACGCAGTATTTT. As protein: CASSKPGKGTDTQYF.

In nucleotides, the CDR3 is TGTGCCAGCAGCTTGGACTCGAAGGGGGGCTACACCTTC. Translation gives CASSLDSKGGYTF. The genes are TRBV5-6 and TRBJ1-2; D possibly corresponds to TRBD1 (5 bases). CDR1 is SGHDT, CDR2 YYEEEE, per germline. The CDR3 is made up of 13 amino acids. With 0 bases removed from V and 8 bases from J, the gap between germline ends came to 11 bases.

This clonotype was recorded a few times. The gene calls are TRBV5-1 and TRBJ2-3; the match to TRBD2 covers 7 bases. The CDR3 loop spans 14 amino acids. The germline CDR1 and CDR2 sequences are SGHRS and YFSETQ. The V and J ends lost 4 bases and 6 bases, in that order; junction bases with no gene match: 8. CDR3 residues: CASSDLRGGDTQYF. In DNA, the CDR3 is TGCGCCAGCAGCGATTTGCGGGGAGGGGATACGCAGTATTTT.

This clonotype was detected only a few times. The gene calls are TRBV10-3 and TRBJ2-3; 8 positions match TRBD2. Looked up from germline, CDR1 is ENHRY and CDR2 is SYGVKD. The CDR3 is made up of 14 amino acids. V was pared by 4 bases and J by 4 bases, with 4 bases of the junction left unmatched. Written as DNA, the CDR3 is TGTGCCATCAGTGCGGGGGGGCCCCCAGATACGCAGTATTTT. It codes for CAISAGGPPDTQYF.

This clonotype occurred a few times. The CDR3: CSASKGTGGGGEQFF. For the CDR3, the DNA is TGCAGTGCTTCAAAGGGGACAGGGGGCGGCGGTGAGCAGTTCTTC. V is TRBV20-1 and J is TRBJ2-1; TRBD1 matches at 12 bases. Germline trimming cut 5 bases from V and 9 bases from J; bases unmatched to any gene: 11. The CDR3 is made up of 15 amino acids. CDR1 and CDR2 (germline): DFQATT, SNEGSKA (reference sequence).